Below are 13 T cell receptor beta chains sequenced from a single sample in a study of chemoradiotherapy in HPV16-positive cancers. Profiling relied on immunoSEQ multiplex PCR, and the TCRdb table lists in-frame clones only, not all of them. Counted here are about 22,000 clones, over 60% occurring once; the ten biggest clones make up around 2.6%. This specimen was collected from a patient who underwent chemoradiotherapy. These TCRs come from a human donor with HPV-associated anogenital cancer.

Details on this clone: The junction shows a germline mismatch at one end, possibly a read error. CDR3 sequence reads: CASSSQGGAVTGELFF. CDR3 nucleotides: TGTGCTAGCAGTTCCCAAGGGGGGGCCGTCACCGGGGAGCTGTTTTTT. The rearrangement uses TRBV7-7 and TRBJ2-2, with a weak D call TRBD2 (7 bases). This CDR3 is 16 amino acids long. The germline V gene has CDR1 SSHAT and CDR2 FNYEAQ (reference sequence).

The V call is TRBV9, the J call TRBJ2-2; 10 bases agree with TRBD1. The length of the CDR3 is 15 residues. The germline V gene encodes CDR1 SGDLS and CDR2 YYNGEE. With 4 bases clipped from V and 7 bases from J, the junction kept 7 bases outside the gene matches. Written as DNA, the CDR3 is TGTGCCAGCAGCTTAACGGGACAGGGGTTCGGGGAGCTGTTTTTT. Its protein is CASSLTGQGFGELFF.

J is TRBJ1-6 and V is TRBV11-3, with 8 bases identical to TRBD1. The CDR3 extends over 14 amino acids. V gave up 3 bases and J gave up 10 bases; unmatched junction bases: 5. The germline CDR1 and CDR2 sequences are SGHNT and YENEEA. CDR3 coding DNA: TGTGCCAGCAGCTTCGGACAGGGATTATCACCCCTCCACTTT. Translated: CASSFGQGLSPLHF.

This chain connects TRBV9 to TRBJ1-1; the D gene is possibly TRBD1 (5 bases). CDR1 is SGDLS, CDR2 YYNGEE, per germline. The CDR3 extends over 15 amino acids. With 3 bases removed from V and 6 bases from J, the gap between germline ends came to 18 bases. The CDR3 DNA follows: TGTGCCAGCAGCGCTGGGACGGCCCGGGTATCTGAAGCTTTCTTT. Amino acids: CASSAGTARVSEAFF.

CDR3: CASSQDGRSGNTIYF. CDR3 DNA sequence: TGTGCCAGCAGCCAGGACGGCCGCTCTGGAAACACCATATATTTT. The J gene is TRBJ1-3, the V gene TRBV7-8; D gene ambiguous. Trimming pared 5 bases from V and 0 bases from J, leaving 11 bases between. The germline CDR1 and CDR2 sequences are SGHVS and FQNEAQ. This CDR3 has 15 residues.

The CDR3 loop reads CASSPSEITDTQYF. The CDR3, as DNA: TGTGCCAGCTCACCTAGCGAAATCACAGATACGCAGTATTTT. The gene calls are TRBV18 and TRBJ2-3; D is perhaps TRBD2 (5 bases). The CDR3 has 14 amino acids. Germline assignment: CDR1 KGHSH and CDR2 LQKENI. Trimming took off 3 bases at V and 2 bases at J, with 9 bases between the two ends.

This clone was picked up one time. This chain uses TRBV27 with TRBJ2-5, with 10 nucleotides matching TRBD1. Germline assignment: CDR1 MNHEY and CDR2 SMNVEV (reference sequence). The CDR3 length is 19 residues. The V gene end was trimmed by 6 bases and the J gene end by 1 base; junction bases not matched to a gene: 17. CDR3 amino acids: CASSRKPPGQGGVQETQYF. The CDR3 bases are TGTGCCAGCAGCCGGAAGCCCCCCGGACAGGGGGGGGTCCAAGAGACCCAGTACTTC.

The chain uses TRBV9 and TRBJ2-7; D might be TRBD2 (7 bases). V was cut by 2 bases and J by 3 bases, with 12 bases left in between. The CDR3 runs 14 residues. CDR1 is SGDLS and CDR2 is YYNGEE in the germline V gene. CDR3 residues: CASSVGGQGYEQYF. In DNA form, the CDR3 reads TGTGCCAGCAGCGTGGGGGGGCAGGGCTACGAGCAGTACTTC.

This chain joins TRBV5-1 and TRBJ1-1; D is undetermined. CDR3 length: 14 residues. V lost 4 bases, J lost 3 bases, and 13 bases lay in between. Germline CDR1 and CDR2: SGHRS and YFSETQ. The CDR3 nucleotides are TGCGCCAGCAGCCGCCGTGGGCGGGACACTGAAGCTTTCTTT. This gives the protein CASSRRGRDTEAFF.

The CDR3 spells CASSPDRVTDTQYF. DNA for the CDR3: TGCGCCAGCAGCCCGGACAGGGTAACAGATACGCAGTATTTT. The rearrangement joins TRBV5-1 to TRBJ2-3; 8 bases line up with TRBD1. Germline values: CDR1 SGHRS, CDR2 YFSETQ. The CDR3 is 14 residues long. The V gene end was trimmed by 4 bases and the J gene end by 3 bases; junction bases not matched to a gene: 4.

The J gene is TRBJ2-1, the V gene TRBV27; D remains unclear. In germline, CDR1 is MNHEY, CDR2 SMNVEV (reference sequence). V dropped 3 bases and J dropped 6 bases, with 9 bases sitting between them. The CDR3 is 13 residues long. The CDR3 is CASSLSPINEQFF. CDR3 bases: TGTGCCAGCAGTTTGAGCCCGATCAATGAGCAGTTCTTC.

The CDR3: CASSLRNTQYF. CDR3 bases: TGTGCCAGCAGCTTGAGGAATACGCAGTATTTT. The chain employs TRBV5-8 and TRBJ2-3, with no clear D. The V and J ends lost 1 base and 7 bases respectively, with 4 bases between them. Germline CDR1 is SGHTS and CDR2 is YDEGEE. The CDR3 consists of 11 residues. The full variable domain, rest sourced from reference TRBV5-8 and TRBJ2-3, is EAGVTQSPTHLIKTRGQQATLRCSPISGHTSVYWYQQALGLGLQFLLWYDEGEERNRGNFPPRFSGRQFPNYSSELNVNALELEDSALYLCASSLRNTQYFGPGTRLTVL.

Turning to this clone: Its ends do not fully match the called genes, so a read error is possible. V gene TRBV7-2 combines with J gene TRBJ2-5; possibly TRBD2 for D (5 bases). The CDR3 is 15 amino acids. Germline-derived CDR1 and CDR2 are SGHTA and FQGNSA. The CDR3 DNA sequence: TGTGCCAGCAGCTTCCTCGACTACCCAAGAGAGGCCCAGTACTTC. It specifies CASSFLDYPREAQYF.